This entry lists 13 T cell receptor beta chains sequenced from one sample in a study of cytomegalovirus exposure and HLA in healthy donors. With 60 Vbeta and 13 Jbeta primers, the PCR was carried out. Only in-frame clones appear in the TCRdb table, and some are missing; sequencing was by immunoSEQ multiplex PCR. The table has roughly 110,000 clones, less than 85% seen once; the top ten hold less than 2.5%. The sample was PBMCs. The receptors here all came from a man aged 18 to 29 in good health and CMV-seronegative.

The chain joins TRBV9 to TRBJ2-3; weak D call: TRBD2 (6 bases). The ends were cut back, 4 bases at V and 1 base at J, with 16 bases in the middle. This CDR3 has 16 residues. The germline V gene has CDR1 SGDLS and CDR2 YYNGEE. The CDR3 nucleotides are TGTGCCAGCAGCCCTCCAGGGAGGTGGGGCACAGATACGCAGTATTTT. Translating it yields CASSPPGRWGTDTQYF.

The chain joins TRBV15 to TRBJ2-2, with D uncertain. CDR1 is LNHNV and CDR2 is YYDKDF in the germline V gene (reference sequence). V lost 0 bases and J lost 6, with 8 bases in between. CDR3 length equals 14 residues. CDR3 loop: CATSRDNWSGELFF. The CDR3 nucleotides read TGTGCCACCAGCAGAGATAACTGGTCCGGGGAGCTGTTTTTT. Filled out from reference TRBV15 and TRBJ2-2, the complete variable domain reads DAMVIQNPRYQVTQFGKPVTLSCSQTLNHNVMYWYQQKSSQAPKLLFHYYDKDFNNEADTPDNFQSRRPNTSFCFLDIRSPGLGDTAMYLCATSRDNWSGELFFGEGSRLTVL.

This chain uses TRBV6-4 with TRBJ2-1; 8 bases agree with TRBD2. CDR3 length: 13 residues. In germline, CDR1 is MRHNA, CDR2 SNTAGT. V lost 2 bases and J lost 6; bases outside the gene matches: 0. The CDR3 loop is CASSDAGGNEQFF. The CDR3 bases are TGTGCCAGCAGTGACGCGGGGGGCAATGAGCAGTTCTTC.

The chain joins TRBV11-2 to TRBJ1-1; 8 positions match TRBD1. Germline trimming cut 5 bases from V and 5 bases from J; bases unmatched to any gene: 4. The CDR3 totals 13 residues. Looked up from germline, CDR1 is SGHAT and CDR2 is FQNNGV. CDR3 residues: CASSQTGVTEAFF. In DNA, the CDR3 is TGTGCCAGCAGCCAGACAGGGGTGACTGAAGCTTTCTTT.

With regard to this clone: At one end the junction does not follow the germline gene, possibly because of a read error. This chain's CDR3 is CATSRGDRGLGGYPF. CDR3 coding DNA: TGTGCCACCAGCAGAGGGGACAGGGGGCTGGGCGGCTACCCCTTC. V gene TRBV15 combines with J gene TRBJ1-2; 12 bases fit TRBD1. There are 15 residues in the CDR3. Germline V gives CDR1 LNHNV, CDR2 YYDKDF (reference sequence).

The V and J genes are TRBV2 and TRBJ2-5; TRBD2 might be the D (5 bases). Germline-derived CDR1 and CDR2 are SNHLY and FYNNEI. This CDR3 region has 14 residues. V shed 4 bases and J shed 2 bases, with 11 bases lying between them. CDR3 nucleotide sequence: TGTGCCAGCAGTGGGGGAGTCTATCAAGAGACCCAGTACTTC. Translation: CASSGGVYQETQYF.

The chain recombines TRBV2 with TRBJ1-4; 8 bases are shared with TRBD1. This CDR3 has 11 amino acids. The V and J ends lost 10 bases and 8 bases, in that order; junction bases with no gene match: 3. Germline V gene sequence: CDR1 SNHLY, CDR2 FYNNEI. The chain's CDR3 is CATTGGEKLFF. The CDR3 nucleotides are TGTGCCACCACAGGGGGAGAAAAACTGTTTTTT.

The CDR3 nucleotides read TGTGCCAGTGGGACTAGCGGTTACAATGAGCAGTTCTTC. Translating it yields CASGTSGYNEQFF. The V gene is TRBV25-1, the J gene TRBJ2-1, with 11 bases fitting TRBD2. V lost 9 bases to trimming and J lost 4 bases; unmatched junction nucleotides: 2. The CDR3 has 13 amino acids. Looked up from germline, CDR1 is MGHDK and CDR2 is SYGVNS.

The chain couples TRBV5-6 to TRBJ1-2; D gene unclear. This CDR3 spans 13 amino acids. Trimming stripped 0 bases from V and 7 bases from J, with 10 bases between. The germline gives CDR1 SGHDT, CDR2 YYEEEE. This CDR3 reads CASSLVLTSGYTF. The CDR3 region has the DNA TGTGCCAGCAGCTTGGTGCTAACTAGTGGCTACACCTTC.

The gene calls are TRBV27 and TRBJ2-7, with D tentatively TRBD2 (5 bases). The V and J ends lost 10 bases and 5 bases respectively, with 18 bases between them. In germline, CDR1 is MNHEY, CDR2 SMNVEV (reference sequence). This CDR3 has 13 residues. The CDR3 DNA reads TGTGCCACCCGAACGGCCCGAGGGAACGAGCAGTACTTC. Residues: CATRTARGNEQYF.

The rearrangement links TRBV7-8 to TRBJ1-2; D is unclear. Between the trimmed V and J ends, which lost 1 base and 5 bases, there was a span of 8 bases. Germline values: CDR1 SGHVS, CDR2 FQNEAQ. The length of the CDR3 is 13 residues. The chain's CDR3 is CASSLGRGYGYTF. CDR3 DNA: TGTGCCAGCAGCTTAGGTCGAGGGTATGGCTACACCTTC. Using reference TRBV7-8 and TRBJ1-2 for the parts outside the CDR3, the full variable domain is GAGVSQSPRYKVAKRGQDVALRCDPISGHVSLFWYQQALGQGPEFLTYFQNEAQLDKSGLPSDRFFAERPEGSVSTLKIQRTQQEDSAVYLCASSLGRGYGYTFGSGTRLTVV.

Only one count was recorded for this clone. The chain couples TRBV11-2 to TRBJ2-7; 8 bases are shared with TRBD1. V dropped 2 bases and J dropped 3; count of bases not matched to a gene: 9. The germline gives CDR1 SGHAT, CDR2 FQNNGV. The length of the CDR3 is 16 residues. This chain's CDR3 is CASSLLPGGGNYEQYF. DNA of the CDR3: TGTGCCAGCAGCTTATTACCAGGGGGCGGTAACTACGAGCAGTACTTC.

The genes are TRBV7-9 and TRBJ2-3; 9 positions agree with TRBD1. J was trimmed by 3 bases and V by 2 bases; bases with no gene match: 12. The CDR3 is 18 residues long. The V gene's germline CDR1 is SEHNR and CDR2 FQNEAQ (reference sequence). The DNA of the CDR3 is TGTGCCAGCAGCTTATGGTATGGGACAGGGCGATTTACAGATACGCAGTATTTT. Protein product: CASSLWYGTGRFTDTQYF.